The 20 T cell receptor beta chains given below trace back to one sample, sequenced in a study of shared clonotypes between healthy human individuals. Assay: immunoSEQ multiplex PCR; the TCRdb copy retains only in-frame clones and omits some. The table includes roughly 1,100,000 clones, 65% to 75% detected once. What was sequenced was memory CD4+ T cells sorted from blood. Subset here: CD45RA-negative fraction. The receptors shown here come from a man in his late teens or twenties in good health.

This clone was counted between two and nine times. A read error is possible here, since a much larger clone lies one base away. In the same sample, other DNA sequences code for this CDR3. The chain is built from TRBV30 and TRBJ2-1; 8 nucleotides agree with TRBD1. The germline V gene encodes CDR1 GTSNPN and CDR2 SVGIG (reference sequence). Trimming removed 2 bases from V and 3 bases from J; junction bases left unmatched: 6. This CDR3 is 15 amino acids long. CDR3 protein: CAWSSGTGGYNEQFF. The DNA for the CDR3 is TGTGCCTGGAGTTCCGGGACAGGTGGCTACAATGAGCAGTTCTTC.

The chain couples TRBV29-1 to TRBJ2-7; D possibly uses TRBD1 or TRBD2 (7 bases each). V was trimmed by 1 base and J by 4 bases, leaving 26 bases between them. The CDR3 loop spans 18 amino acids. Germline V gene lookup returns CDR1 SQVTM and CDR2 ANQGSEA. DNA of the CDR3: TGCAGCGTTGAAGCCCAGGCTGTGACAGGGAGGGTTGGGTACGAGCAGTACTTC. This sequence encodes CSVEAQAVTGRVGYEQYF.

The V call is TRBV10-3, the J call TRBJ1-2; D unclear. Between the trimmed V and J ends, which lost 3 bases and 11 bases, there was a span of 13 bases. CDR1 ENHRY and CDR2 SYGVKD come from the germline V gene. This CDR3 comprises 12 residues. The CDR3 protein is CAISELGLGYTF. The CDR3 coding sequence is TGTGCCATCAGTGAATTAGGGCTGGGTTACACCTTC.

This clone was seen only a few times. The J gene is TRBJ1-6, the V gene TRBV2; unclear D gene. The CDR3 loop spans 12 amino acids. Germline V CDR1 and CDR2: SNHLY, FYNNEI. Trimming shortened V by 8 bases and J by 8 bases, and 10 bases separated the two germline ends. The CDR3 sequence is CASHDSDSPLHF. The DNA for the CDR3 is TGTGCCAGCCACGATAGTGATTCACCCCTCCACTTT.

The table lists this clone with a few counts. The chain combines TRBV28 with TRBJ2-7, with D possibly being TRBD1 (5 bases). The CDR3 covers 18 residues. V was clipped by 3 bases and J by 6 bases, with 27 bases between them. CDR1 MDHEN and CDR2 SYDVKM come from the germline V gene. CDR3 amino acids: CASSFFSWWNQTGSEQYF. The CDR3 coding sequence is TGTGCCAGCAGTTTTTTTTCTTGGTGGAATCAAACAGGTTCCGAGCAGTACTTC.

The V and J genes are TRBV5-1 and TRBJ1-6; 11 positions agree with TRBD1. V was clipped by 4 bases and J by 8 bases; unmatched bases: 8. Germline V gene data show CDR1 as SGHRS and CDR2 as YFSETQ. The CDR3 extends over 16 amino acids. In nucleotides, the CDR3 is TGCGCCAGCAGCCTATCCGCGGGACAGGGGGATTCACCCCTCCACTTT. This encodes CASSLSAGQGDSPLHF.

This sequence joins TRBV28 and TRBJ1-2; unclear D gene. The V gene lost 8 bases and the J gene lost 4 bases, with 11 bases spanning the gap. This CDR3 contains 12 residues. Germline lookup yields CDR1 MDHEN and CDR2 SYDVKM. The CDR3 DNA reads as TGTGCCAGCTTCGCCCTTAGCTATGGCTACACCTTC. Protein sequence: CASFALSYGYTF.

There are a few counts of this clone. The rearrangement joins TRBV6-6 to TRBJ1-6; the D gene is possibly TRBD1 (5 bases). Germline V CDR1 and CDR2: MNHNY, SVGAGI (reference sequence). The CDR3 extends over 16 amino acids. Trimming removed 6 bases at V and 6 bases at J, with 18 bases between. The CDR3 sequence is CASSPGRSHANSPLHF. The CDR3 nucleotides read TGTGCCAGCAGCCCGGGACGGAGTCACGCTAATTCACCCCTCCACTTT.

V gene TRBV2 combines with J gene TRBJ2-5; TRBD1 aligns across 7 bases. V lost 6 bases to trimming and J lost 3 bases; unmatched junction nucleotides: 7. The V gene's germline CDR1 is SNHLY and CDR2 FYNNEI. The CDR3 is made up of 14 amino acids. The CDR3 nucleotides read TGTGCCAGCAGGGACGACAGGGAAAAAGAGACCCAGTACTTC. This sequence encodes CASRDDREKETQYF.

The rearrangement links TRBV2 to TRBJ1-3; D is unclear. CDR1 and CDR2 (germline): SNHLY, FYNNEI. CDR3 length equals 16 residues. The ends were cut back, 6 bases at V and 0 bases at J, with 15 bases in the middle. CDR3 in DNA: TGTGCCAGCAGAGAGAAGGGTGGTAGCTCTGGAAACACCATATATTTT. This codes for CASREKGGSSGNTIYF.

This sequence joins TRBV5-4 and TRBJ1-2; D gene unclear. Trimming pared 1 base from V and 5 bases from J, leaving 9 bases between. The CDR3 length is 13 residues. Looked up from germline, CDR1 is SGHNT and CDR2 is YYREEE (reference sequence). CDR3 in amino acids: CASSLSKPYGYTF. CDR3 nucleotide sequence: TGTGCCAGCAGCTTGTCGAAGCCGTATGGCTACACCTTC.

This sequence joins TRBV15 and TRBJ2-7, with D perhaps matching TRBD1 (6 bases). The germline CDR1 and CDR2 sequences are LNHNV and YYDKDF (reference sequence). The CDR3 is made up of 13 amino acids. Trimming left V 3 bases short and J 4 bases short, with 10 bases between. Here the CDR3 reads CATSSGGNYEQYF. The CDR3 DNA reads as TGTGCCACCAGCAGTGGGGGCAATTACGAGCAGTACTTC. Full variable domain (remainder filled in from reference TRBV15 and TRBJ2-7): DAMVIQNPRYQVTQFGKPVTLSCSQTLNHNVMYWYQQKSSQAPKLLFHYYDKDFNNEADTPDNFQSRRPNTSFCFLDIRSPGLGDTAMYLCATSSGGNYEQYFGPGTRLTVT.

The V call is TRBV28, the J call TRBJ2-3; D perhaps matches TRBD2 (7 bases). V was cut by 8 bases and J by 4 bases, with 10 bases left in between. CDR1 is MDHEN and CDR2 is SYDVKM in the germline V gene. This CDR3 comprises 12 residues. The CDR3 loop is CASGGAADTQYF. CDR3 in DNA: TGTGCCAGCGGGGGGGCGGCAGATACGCAGTATTTT.

This chain links TRBV2 with TRBJ1-3, with 7 bases lining up with TRBD1. The CDR3 has 17 residues. The germline CDR1 and CDR2 sequences are SNHLY and FYNNEI. The ends lost 7 bases at V and 1 base at J; junction bases unmatched: 13. The CDR3 is CASKTYGTELSGNTIYF. DNA of the CDR3: TGTGCCAGCAAGACCTACGGGACAGAACTTTCTGGAAACACCATATATTTT.

This chain uses TRBV7-6 with TRBJ2-5; TRBD1 agrees at 9 bases. J lost 3 bases, V lost 5 bases, and 7 bases had no gene match. Looked up from germline, CDR1 is SGHVS and CDR2 is FNYEAQ. This CDR3 comprises 15 residues. The CDR3 spells CASSGPGTGKETQYF. CDR3 sequence (DNA): TGTGCCAGCAGCGGCCCCGGGACAGGGAAAGAGACCCAGTACTTC.

The chain employs TRBV5-1 and TRBJ2-5, with D possibly TRBD2 on 5 matching bases. The CDR3 covers 16 residues. V shed 4 bases and J shed 2 bases, with 18 bases lying between them. Germline CDR1 SGHRS, CDR2 YFSETQ. CDR3 nucleotide sequence: TGCGCCAGCAGCGCAGCCGGGAACCCGAAGCAAGAGACCCAGTACTTC. Amino acids: CASSAAGNPKQETQYF. Together with reference TRBV5-1 and TRBJ2-5, the CDR3 gives the full variable domain: KAGVTQTPRYLIKTRGQQVTLSCSPISGHRSVSWYQQTPGQGLQFLFEYFSETQRNKGNFPGRFSGRQFSNSRSEMNVSTLELGDSALYLCASSAAGNPKQETQYFGPGTRLLVL.

This clone was counted a single time. Given a far larger clone just one base away, this is likely a sequencing read error. Other DNA sequences in this sample translate to the same CDR3. This chain uses TRBV7-3 with TRBJ1-2; 9 bases line up with TRBD1. The germline V gene has CDR1 SGHTA and CDR2 FQGTGA. This CDR3 is built from 13 residues. Unmatched junction bases numbered 1, after V lost 4 bases and J lost 4 bases. The CDR3 is CASSSGQGYGYTF. CDR3 in DNA: TGTGCCAGCAGCTCGGGACAGGGCTATGGCTACACCTTC.

This clone was picked up many times. V usage is TRBV19 and J usage is TRBJ1-1, with 9 bases that match TRBD1. The germline V gene encodes CDR1 LNHDA and CDR2 SQIVND (reference sequence). CDR3 length equals 16 residues. Germline trimming cut 3 bases from V and 1 base from J; bases unmatched to any gene: 6. This CDR3 is CASSIPLGQGNTEAFF. The CDR3 region has the DNA TGTGCCAGTAGTATCCCCTTGGGACAGGGGAACACTGAAGCTTTCTTT.

Only one count was recorded for this clone. J is TRBJ1-2 and V is TRBV5-1; no clear D. The V gene's germline CDR1 is SGHRS and CDR2 YFSETQ. V was pared by 4 bases and J by 4 bases, with 14 bases between. CDR3 length: 14 amino acids. CDR3 sequence (DNA): TGCGCCAGCAGCATTGACGGTCCCCTCTATGGCTACACCTTC. This sequence encodes CASSIDGPLYGYTF.

There are a few counts of this clone. The V and J genes are TRBV11-2 and TRBJ2-1, with D uncertain. V lost 2 bases, J lost 6 bases, and 8 bases lay in between. Germline V gives CDR1 SGHAT, CDR2 FQNNGV. This CDR3 contains 13 residues. The CDR3 nucleotides are TGTGCCAGCAGCTTAACCCAAGTCAATGAGCAGTTCTTC. Residues: CASSLTQVNEQFF.